The clone carrying this TCR beta chain was seen ten or more times. The antigen is unknown. With a constant-region primer, TCR beta cDNA was made from 500 ng of total RNA. Slightly modified ARM-PCR with three nested multiplex PCR rounds yielded TCR beta libraries. Each CDR3 protein gets one entry after TCRdb re-called the multiplex PCR reads with MiXCR. The table lists 75,000 or so distinct CDR3 sequences, about 70% of them singletons. The study co-extracted DNA and RNA from 20-30 mg of unsorted bulk tissue. The sample belongs to a study of tumor-infiltrating lymphocytes in primary liver carcinoma. In the study overall: Sample yields of productive TCRbeta reads, ranging from roughly 3.5 to 7.13 million, were similar across tissue types. Study results and limitations: The overlap of tumor-adjacent and tumor-blood pairs was smaller than that of tumor region pairs. Tumor samples exhibited a significantly greater top-250-clone fraction than blood samples (p = 0.039).

The sequence was obtained from a man in his forties with primary liver carcinoma and hepatitis B virus infection. The specimen was liver tumor tissue from sampling region 4. Subset defined: tumor region T4, right-lateral pole.

Here the CDR3 DNA reads TGTGCCAGCAGGACGACTAGCGGGGGTAGCACAGATACGCAGTATTTT. Its translation: CASRTTSGGSTDTQYF. The chain employs TRBV6-5 and TRBJ2-3, with TRBD2 matching over 12 bases. Losses at the gene ends were 6 bases for V and 0 bases for J; bases not matched to a gene: 4. The length of the CDR3 is 16 residues. The germline V gene has CDR1 MNHEY and CDR2 SVGAGI.